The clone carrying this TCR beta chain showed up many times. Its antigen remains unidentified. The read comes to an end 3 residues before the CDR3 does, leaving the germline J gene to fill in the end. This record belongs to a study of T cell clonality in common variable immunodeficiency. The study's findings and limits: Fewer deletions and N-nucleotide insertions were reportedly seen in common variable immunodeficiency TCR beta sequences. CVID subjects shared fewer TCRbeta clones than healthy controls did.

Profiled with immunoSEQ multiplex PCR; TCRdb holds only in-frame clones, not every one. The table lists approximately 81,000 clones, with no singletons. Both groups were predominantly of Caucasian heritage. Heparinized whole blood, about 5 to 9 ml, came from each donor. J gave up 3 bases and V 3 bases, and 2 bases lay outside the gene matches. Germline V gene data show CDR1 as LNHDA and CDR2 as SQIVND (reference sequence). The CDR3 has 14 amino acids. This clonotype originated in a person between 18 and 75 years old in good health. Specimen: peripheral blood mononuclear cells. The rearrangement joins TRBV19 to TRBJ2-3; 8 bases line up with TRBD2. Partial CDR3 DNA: TGTGCCAGTAGTATGTCTAGCGGGACAGATACG. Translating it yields CASSMSSGTDT. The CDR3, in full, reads CASSMSSGTDTQYF.